The 3 T cell receptor beta chains presented below share a single source sample, sequenced in a study of human T cells and chemical hapten exposure. Time point meaning: pre-sensitization, week 0. Indicated treatment: therapeutic diphenylcyclopropenone sensitization with weekly scalp DPC. TCRdb called the RACE reads again in MiXCR, with one record for every CDR3 protein. The sample carries around 120,000 distinct CDR3 sequences, about 13% recorded once. The specimen was whole blood, collected in connection with sensitization to the hapten diphenylcyclopropenone (DPC). All receptors derive from a woman under 30 with alopecia areata. Some clones in this sample may be carry-over from other donors' samples.

The chain employs TRBV6-5 and TRBJ1-5, with a possible D match to TRBD1 (5 bases). The V and J ends lost 2 bases and 6 bases respectively, with 8 bases between them. The CDR3 covers 13 residues. The germline CDR1 and CDR2 sequences are MNHEY and SVGAGI. CDR3 sequence reads: CASSYRGGQPQHF. The CDR3, as DNA: TGTGCCAGCAGTTACAGGGGAGGTCAGCCCCAGCATTTT.

The chain is built from TRBV7-2 and TRBJ1-4; 10 bases fit TRBD1. Germline V gene lookup returns CDR1 SGHTA and CDR2 FQGNSA. CDR3 size: 16 residues. V lost 1 base and J lost 7; bases outside the gene matches: 6. The CDR3 is CASSLGPGQGSEKLFF. The CDR3 nucleotides read TGTGCCAGCAGCTTAGGACCGGGACAGGGGTCTGAAAAACTGTTTTTT.

This CDR3 is CASSQDYAGAGYTF. The CDR3, as DNA: TGTGCCAGCAGCCAAGATTATGCAGGAGCTGGCTACACCTTC. The chain couples TRBV3-1 to TRBJ1-2; D is unresolved. Germline CDR1 is LGHDT and CDR2 is YNNKEL (reference sequence). The CDR3 spans 14 residues. With 0 bases removed from V and 7 bases from J, the gap between germline ends came to 12 bases.